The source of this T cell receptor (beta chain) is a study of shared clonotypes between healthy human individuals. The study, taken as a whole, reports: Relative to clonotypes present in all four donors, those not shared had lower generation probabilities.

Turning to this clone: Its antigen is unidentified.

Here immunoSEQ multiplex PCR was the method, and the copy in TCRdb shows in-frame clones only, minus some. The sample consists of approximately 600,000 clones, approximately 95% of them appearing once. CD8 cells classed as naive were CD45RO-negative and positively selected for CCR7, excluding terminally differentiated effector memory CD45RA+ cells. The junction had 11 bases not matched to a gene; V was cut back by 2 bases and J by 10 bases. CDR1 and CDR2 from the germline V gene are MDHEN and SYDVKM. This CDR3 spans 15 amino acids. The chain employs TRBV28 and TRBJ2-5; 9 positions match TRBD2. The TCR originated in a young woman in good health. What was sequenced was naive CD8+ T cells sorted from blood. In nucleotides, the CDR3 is TGTGCCAGCAGTTTAGGTTCTAGCGGGATCAGACGCCAGTACTTC. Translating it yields CASSLGSSGIRRQYF.